This is a list of T cell receptor beta chains from one sample in a study of CD8+CD57+ T cells in acquired aplastic anemia. TCRdb reprocessed the reads via MiXCR and lists one record per CDR3 protein. The repertoire includes 450,000 to 600,000 distinct CDR3 sequences, 25% to 40% of them detected once, and 0.75% to 0.95% sits in the top ten. The source material was sorted CD4+, CD8+, or CD8+CD57+ T cells (not recorded which) from PBMCs. The receptors stem from a human donor with aplastic anemia. The CDR3 runs from the conserved cysteine through the conserved F or W. Fields, in order: J gene, clone size, V gene, CDR3 length, D gene, CDR3 DNA, CDR3 protein. D genes are given only for firm matches. Clone size, where shown, is once, few, many, or a class for clones that have expanded.

J: TRBJ2-5; size: many; V: TRBV24-1; length: 16; D: .; DNA: TGTGCCACCAGTGATACACAGGCCCCCGGCCAAGAGACCCAGTACTTC; CDR3: CATSDTQAPGQETQYF
J: TRBJ2-7; size: few; V: TRBV2; length: 14; D: .; DNA: TGTGCCAGCCAGCAGCCTACACAGGGCTACGAGCAGTACTTC; CDR3: CASQQPTQGYEQYF
J: TRBJ2-3; size: .; V: TRBV18; length: 19; D: TRBD2; DNA: TGTGCCAGCTCACCACTCGTGTCTAGCGGGGGGGCTAGCACAGATACGCAGTATTTT; CDR3: CASSPLVSSGGASTDTQYF
J: TRBJ2-3; size: .; V: TRBV5-1; length: 13; D: TRBD1; DNA: TGCGCCAGCAGCTTGACAGGGGAGGATACGCAGTATTTT; CDR3: CASSLTGEDTQYF
J: TRBJ1-4; size: few; V: TRBV4-1; length: 16; D: TRBD1; DNA: TGCGCCAGCGGGGACAGGGGGATATCAACTAATGAAAAACTGTTTTTT; CDR3: CASGDRGISTNEKLFF
J: TRBJ1-5; size: .; V: TRBV4-3; length: 15; D: .; DNA: TGCGCCAGCAGCCAAGATCGGGGGTTTGGGCAGCCCCAGCATTTT; CDR3: CASSQDRGFGQPQHF
J: TRBJ2-7; size: many; V: TRBV4-3; length: 12; D: .; DNA: TGCGCCAGCAGCCCCATCGCGGGGGAGCAGTACTTC; CDR3: CASSPIAGEQYF
J: TRBJ1-5; size: .; V: TRBV10-1; length: 16; D: .; DNA: TGCGCCGGAGGAGGGGGGGGGGGAACTTGCAATCAGCCCCAGCATTTT; CDR3: CAGGGGGGTCNQPQHF
J: TRBJ1-1; size: few; V: TRBV15; length: 14; D: .; DNA: TGTGCCACCAGCAGAGTCATAGGTCCATCTGAAGCTTTCTTT; CDR3: CATSRVIGPSEAFF
J: TRBJ1-2; size: .; V: TRBV19; length: 14; D: TRBD1; DNA: TGTGCCAGTAGTATCGGGACAGGGGCTAGTGGCTACACCTTC; CDR3: CASSIGTGASGYTF
J: TRBJ2-7; size: .; V: TRBV4-3; length: 16; D: TRBD1; DNA: TGCGCCAGCAGCCTAAACGCCGGGACAGTGGCCTACGAGCAGTACTTC; CDR3: CASSLNAGTVAYEQYF
J: TRBJ2-1; size: many; V: TRBV2; length: 14; D: .; DNA: TGTGCCAGCAGTGCAGTCCAATCCTACAATGAGCAGTTCTTC; CDR3: CASSAVQSYNEQFF
J: TRBJ2-5; size: many; V: TRBV9; length: 12; D: .; DNA: TGTGCCAGTATGGGACTGCAAGAGACCCAGTACTTC; CDR3: CASMGLQETQYF
J: TRBJ2-2; size: .; V: TRBV2; length: 13; D: TRBD1; DNA: TGCGCCAGCAGCCATCCCGGGACAGGGACGCTGTTTTTT; CDR3: CASSHPGTGTLFF
J: TRBJ1-6; size: many; V: TRBV5-1; length: 13; D: TRBD1; DNA: TGCGCCAGCAGCCGGGACAGTAATTCACCCCTCCACTTT; CDR3: CASSRDSNSPLHF
J: TRBJ2-5; size: .; V: TRBV4-2; length: 17; D: TRBD2; DNA: TGTGCCAGCAGCCAAGATATTGCGGGAGGGCCTCGAGAGACCCAGTACTTC; CDR3: CASSQDIAGGPRETQYF
J: TRBJ1-2; size: many; V: TRBV19; length: 12; D: .; DNA: TGTGCCAGTAGTCACGGAGTTTATGGCTACACCTTC; CDR3: CASSHGVYGYTF
J: TRBJ1-6; size: many; V: TRBV20-1; length: 14; D: TRBD1; DNA: TGCAGTGCTAGTACGGGACAGGGAAATTCACCCCTCCACTTT; CDR3: CSASTGQGNSPLHF
J: TRBJ1-6; size: .; V: TRBV30; length: 15; D: .; DNA: TGTGCCTGGAGAGCGGGGACGGTCGATAATTCACCCCTCCACTTT; CDR3: CAWRAGTVDNSPLHF